This TCR beta chain was identified in a study of long-term antiretroviral therapy in people with HIV. The J segment lost 3 bases and the V segment lost 5 bases, leaving 6 bases of the junction unmatched. CDR3 length: 16 residues. CDR1 MGHRA and CDR2 YSYEKL come from the germline V gene. At survey level, the immunoSEQ assay was run in its v3.0 version. 40,000-50,000 T-cell genomes per sample were the sequencing target. Method: immunoSEQ multiplex PCR; TCRdb's copy keeps in-frame clones and lacks some. The table records over 35,000 clones, 94% of them present only once. The rearrangement joins TRBV4-1 to TRBJ1-4; 10 bases agree with TRBD1. Here the sequenced sample was unsorted PBMCs, taken around 9 years after starting antiretroviral therapy. The sequence derives from a man aged 25-45 years with HIV. This CDR3 is CASSFGTGDPNEKLFF. The CDR3 bases are TGCGCCAGCAGCTTCGGGACAGGGGACCCTAATGAAAAACTGTTTTTT.